This entry lists 27 T cell receptor beta chains sequenced from one sample in a study of T cells in Graves' hyperthyroidism and ophthalmopathy. TCR beta CDR3 sequences were amplified from RNA transcripts. In the first-round RT-PCR of the TCR CDR3, the HTBI primer set was used. A single record per CDR3 protein comes from TCRdb applying MiXCR to the multiplex PCR reads. The sample includes fewer than 650,000 distinct CDR3 sequences, about 14% of them seen just once. The specimen was blood. These receptors were taken from a woman between 40 and 50 years old with Graves' ophthalmopathy.

This clonotype appeared many times. The chain joins TRBV12-3 or TRBV12-4 to TRBJ1-1, with 11 bases aligning to TRBD1. The V and J ends lost 5 bases and 10 bases, in that order; junction bases with no gene match: 6. There are 13 residues in the CDR3. The CDR3 reads CASSPGTGGVAFF. In DNA, the CDR3 is TGTGCCAGCAGTCCTGGGACAGGGGGTGTAGCTTTCTTT.

The V gene is TRBV27, the J gene TRBJ1-1; D gene uncertain. The CDR3 has 14 amino acids. Germline CDR1 and CDR2: MNHEY and SMNVEV (reference sequence). V lost 4 bases and J 1 base, leaving 10 bases between the germline ends. CDR3 residues: CASSSYLKNTEAFF. In DNA, the CDR3 is TGTGCCAGCAGTTCCTACTTAAAGAACACTGAAGCTTTCTTT.

The CDR3 DNA follows: TGTGCCAGCAGGCCGGGGGCTGAGACCCAGTACTTC. Encoded protein: CASRPGAETQYF. V and J are TRBV6-2 or TRBV6-3 and TRBJ2-5; tentatively, D is TRBD1 or TRBD2 (6 bases each). Trimming stripped 6 bases from V and 5 bases from J, with 10 bases between. The CDR3 is 12 amino acids. Germline V CDR1 and CDR2: MNHEY, SVGEGT.

Many counts were recorded for this clonotype. The chain has TRBV28 and TRBJ1-5; 7 bases map to TRBD1. V dropped 6 bases and J dropped 5; count of bases not matched to a gene: 22. Germline V gives CDR1 MDHEN, CDR2 SYDVKM. The CDR3 spans 19 residues. This CDR3 reads CASSYSLGTANRGDQPQHF. The DNA for the CDR3 is TGTGCCAGCAGCTATTCTTTAGGGACAGCGAATCGGGGGGATCAGCCCCAGCATTTT.

In its sample, this clonotype was seen many times. The rearrangement joins TRBV28 to TRBJ1-1, with D tentatively TRBD1 (6 bases). The V end was cut by 5 bases, the J end by 7 bases, with 20 bases between. The CDR3 length is 15 residues. Looked up from germline, CDR1 is MDHEN and CDR2 is SYDVKM. In DNA form, the CDR3 reads TGTGCCAGCAGTGGTAGGGACATCGGGAGAGGTGAAGCTTTCTTT. Amino acids: CASSGRDIGRGEAFF.

In its sample, this clonotype was seen many times. The chain combines TRBV6-6 with TRBJ1-5; a weak D match, TRBD1 (5 bases). CDR1 is MNHNY, CDR2 SVGAGI, per germline (reference sequence). V dropped 7 bases and J dropped 3 bases, with 16 bases sitting between them. This CDR3 has 15 residues. CDR3 residues: CASTSPRVVNQPQHF. CDR3 in DNA: TGTGCCAGCACTTCGCCCAGGGTGGTCAATCAGCCCCAGCATTTT.

The J gene is TRBJ1-1, the V gene TRBV19; perhaps TRBD1 as D (5 bases). V was shortened by 4 bases and J by 3 bases, with 9 bases between the two germline ends. Germline CDR1 reads LNHDA; CDR2 reads SQIVND (reference sequence). The CDR3 spans 13 residues. CDR3 sequence: CASSTDRHTEAFF. The CDR3 DNA reads TGTGCCAGTAGTACCGACAGACACACTGAAGCTTTCTTT.

This clonotype was recorded at least ten times. The rearrangement uses TRBV15 and TRBJ2-5, with D unclear. CDR1 LNHNV and CDR2 YYDKDF come from the germline V gene (reference sequence). The CDR3 contains 11 residues. Trimming stripped 1 base from V and 10 bases from J, with 7 bases between. The CDR3 loop is CATSRAGSQYF. The CDR3 coding sequence is TGTGCCACCAGCAGAGCCGGCAGCCAGTACTTC.

This clonotype was counted many times. The chain carries TRBV28 and TRBJ1-1, with a possible D match to TRBD1 (6 bases). Germline V CDR1 and CDR2: MDHEN, SYDVKM. The length of the CDR3 is 16 residues. The V end was cut by 3 bases, the J end by 1 base, with 15 bases between. CDR3 sequence reads: CASSFLPRGSNTEAFF. CDR3 coding DNA: TGTGCCAGCAGTTTTCTTCCGAGGGGGTCGAACACTGAAGCTTTCTTT.

This clonotype was observed at least ten times. The DNA of the CDR3 is TGTGCCAGCAGTTACGAGGCGGTGGGTCACGAGCAGTACTTC. Translating gives CASSYEAVGHEQYF. The chain combines TRBV6-5 with TRBJ2-7, with no clear D. The V gene lost 2 bases and the J gene lost 5 bases, with 13 bases spanning the gap. The CDR3 extends over 14 amino acids. Germline values: CDR1 MNHEY, CDR2 SVGAGI.

This clonotype was observed a handful of times. The CDR3 DNA is TGTGCCATAAGGACAGAGCAAGGAACTGGGGCCAACGTCCTGACTTTC. Its translation: CAIRTEQGTGANVLTF. This chain links TRBV12-3 or TRBV12-4 with TRBJ2-6, with a possible D match to TRBD1 (6 bases). V lost 10 bases and J lost 2, with 18 bases in between. CDR3 size: 16 residues.

V is TRBV11-2 and J is TRBJ2-7; 7 positions agree with TRBD1. The germline V gene encodes CDR1 SGHAT and CDR2 FQNNGV. CDR3 length: 15 amino acids. The ends lost 3 bases at V and 2 bases at J; junction bases unmatched: 7. CDR3 sequence: CASSLGQSYTYEQYF. In nucleotides, the CDR3 is TGTGCCAGCAGCTTGGGACAGTCCTATACCTACGAGCAGTACTTC.

The count of this clonotype is one. The chain uses TRBV18 and TRBJ2-7; 10 nucleotides line up with TRBD1. The germline CDR1 and CDR2 sequences are KGHSH and LQKENI. With 1 base clipped from V and 3 bases from J, the junction kept 6 bases outside the gene matches. The CDR3 length is 16 residues. The CDR3 DNA sequence: TGTGCCAGCTCACCACTGATCGGGACAGGGGACTACGAGCAGTACTTC. Translation: CASSPLIGTGDYEQYF.

This clonotype has at least ten counts. The gene calls are TRBV2 and TRBJ2-5; 8 nucleotides agree with TRBD2. The ends lost 6 bases at V and 5 bases at J; junction bases unmatched: 14. This CDR3 is 16 amino acids long. CDR1 SNHLY and CDR2 FYNNEI come from the germline V gene. CDR3 DNA sequence: TGTGCCAGCAGGGGCCTCGGGAGGGCCCGTGGGGAGACCCAGTACTTC. It specifies CASRGLGRARGETQYF.

This clonotype was detected many times. The J gene is TRBJ2-7, the V gene TRBV15; a possible D gene is TRBD1 (5 bases). Germline V lookup: CDR1 LNHNV, CDR2 YYDKDF (reference sequence). CDR3 length: 14 residues. V was trimmed by 2 bases and J by 2 bases, leaving 10 bases between them. The CDR3 is CATSRSDTPYEQYF. CDR3 in DNA: TGTGCCACCAGCAGATCGGACACTCCCTACGAGCAGTACTTC.

This clonotype occurred many times. The gene calls are TRBV28 and TRBJ1-5; possibly TRBD1 for D (6 bases). This CDR3 has 15 amino acids. CDR1 MDHEN and CDR2 SYDVKM come from the germline V gene. The V gene lost 7 bases and the J gene lost 3 bases, with 16 bases spanning the gap. The CDR3 protein is CASTLRGSHNQPQHF. The CDR3 DNA reads as TGTGCCAGCACCCTCAGGGGATCCCACAATCAGCCCCAGCATTTT.

This chain uses TRBV18 with TRBJ1-1; D is uncertain. There are 15 residues in the CDR3. The germline gives CDR1 KGHSH, CDR2 LQKENI. V was cut by 2 bases and J by 0 bases, with 10 bases left in between. The CDR3 loop is CASSPAGTLNTEAFF. As DNA, the CDR3 is TGTGCCAGCTCACCAGCGGGCACCCTGAACACTGAAGCTTTCTTT. Drawing the rest from reference TRBV18 and TRBJ1-1, the complete variable domain is NAGVMQNPRHLVRRRGQEARLRCSPMKGHSHVYWYRQLPEEGLKFMVYLQKENIIDESGMPKERFSAEFPKEGPSILRIQQVVRGDSAAYFCASSPAGTLNTEAFFGQGTRLTVV.

This clonotype was observed at least ten times. The rearrangement uses TRBV3-1 and TRBJ2-5, with D unclear. CDR1 is LGHDT, CDR2 YNNKEL, per germline (reference sequence). V was clipped by 2 bases and J by 2 bases, with 9 bases between them. The CDR3 spans 14 residues. CDR3 nucleotides: TGTGCCAGCAGCCAACAGACCTTACAAGAGACCCAGTACTTC. Translating gives CASSQQTLQETQYF.

The rearrangement uses TRBV6-1 and TRBJ2-7; 7 bases map to TRBD1. CDR1 MNHNS and CDR2 SASEGT come from the germline V gene. V dropped 6 bases and J dropped 2; count of bases not matched to a gene: 7. CDR3 length: 14 residues. The CDR3 bases are TGTGCCAGCAGCTCGACAGGGAAACCCTACGAGCAGTACTTC. Residues: CASSSTGKPYEQYF.

A few counts support this clonotype. In DNA form, the CDR3 reads TGTGCCAGCAGCCAATGGGACACTGCTGGCGAGACCCAGTACTTC. Translating gives CASSQWDTAGETQYF. The rearrangement links TRBV11-2 to TRBJ2-5; maybe TRBD1 (6 bases). This CDR3 has 15 amino acids. CDR1 and CDR2 (germline): SGHAT, FQNNGV. Trimming took off 5 bases at V and 5 bases at J, with 18 bases between the two ends.

This clonotype showed up many times. The rearrangement uses TRBV28 and TRBJ1-2, with 10 bases lining up with TRBD1. Germline-derived CDR1 and CDR2 are MDHEN and SYDVKM. Germline trimming cut 6 bases from V and 8 bases from J; bases unmatched to any gene: 3. The CDR3 runs to 12 residues. Written as DNA, the CDR3 is TGTGCCAGCAGAGACAGGGGGCTCGGCTACACCTTC. As protein: CASRDRGLGYTF.

Notes on this clonotype: One base away lies a much larger clone, so this may be a sequencing read error. This chain links TRBV29-1 with TRBJ2-7; 8 nucleotides match TRBD1. CDR1 and CDR2 (germline): SQVTM, ANQGSEA. The CDR3 extends over 12 amino acids. CDR3: CSAGQGTYERYF. The CDR3 DNA is TGCAGCGCAGGACAGGGTACCTACGAGCGGTACTTC.

The chain carries TRBV10-3 and TRBJ1-2; D perhaps matches TRBD1 (6 bases). Germline CDR1 is ENHRY and CDR2 is SYGVKD. This CDR3 has 17 amino acids. The V and J ends lost 9 bases and 3 bases respectively, with 26 bases between them. The CDR3 reads CAIPARTRTGLYYGYTF. The CDR3 bases are TGTGCCATACCCGCCCGGACCAGAACAGGGCTATACTATGGCTACACCTTC.

This clonotype has ten or more counts. This chain uses TRBV7-2 with TRBJ2-7; 7 bases align to TRBD1. This CDR3 comprises 16 residues. Trimming cost V 2 bases and J 1 base; bases outside gene matches: 8. CDR1 is SGHTA and CDR2 is FQGNSA in the germline V gene. As DNA, the CDR3 is TGTGCCAGCAGCTTAACGCAGGACAGGACGTCCTACGAGCAGTACTTC. Residues: CASSLTQDRTSYEQYF.

The rearrangement uses TRBV29-1 and TRBJ2-2; no definite D call. The CDR3 runs to 13 residues. The V gene lost 6 bases and the J gene lost 0 bases, with 8 bases spanning the gap. The germline V gene has CDR1 SQVTM and CDR2 ANQGSEA. CDR3 sequence reads: CSVTASNTGELFF. The CDR3 DNA is TGCAGCGTCACGGCCTCGAACACCGGGGAGCTGTTTTTT.

The chain uses TRBV28 and TRBJ2-4; 7 bases map to TRBD1. The junction had 6 bases not matched to a gene; V was cut back by 7 bases and J by 0 bases. Germline loops: CDR1 MDHEN, CDR2 SYDVKM. CDR3 length: 15 amino acids. The CDR3 DNA reads TGTGCCAGCATCCGCAGGGGGACAGCCAAAAACATTCAGTACTTC. Translation: CASIRRGTAKNIQYF.

The chain couples TRBV4-3 to TRBJ2-2; no reliable D call. The CDR3 is 13 amino acids. Between the trimmed V and J ends, which lost 3 bases and 7 bases, there was a span of 9 bases. Germline V gene lookup returns CDR1 LGHNA and CDR2 YSLEER. The CDR3 protein is CASSQNPNGELFF. The CDR3 DNA is TGCGCCAGCAGCCAGAATCCCAACGGGGAGCTGTTTTTT.